The clone carrying this TCR beta chain was seen a few times. Its antigen is not identified. This entry belongs to a study of OX40 agonist ivuxolimab in advanced cancers. Only in-frame clones appear in the TCRdb table, and some are missing; sequencing was by immunoSEQ multiplex PCR. Among fewer than 18,000 clones listed, over 65% were seen once. The study, taken as a whole, reports: Among some nonresponders, normalized T-cell clonal expansion was also low.

The sequenced sample was CD4+ or CD8+ T cells sorted from blood, obtained in a trial of the OX40 agonist ivuxolimab. The sequence derives from an adult with an advanced solid tumor such as melanoma, head and neck, liver or kidney cancer.

The CDR3 coding sequence is TGTGCCAGCAGCTCGTGGACAGACCAAGAGACCCAGTACTTC. It specifies CASSSWTDQETQYF. The chain combines TRBV7-9 with TRBJ2-5, with TRBD1 as a possible D gene (6 bases). The V end was cut by 4 bases, the J end by 0 bases, with 9 bases between. There are 14 residues in the CDR3. Germline CDR1 SEHNR, CDR2 FQNEAQ (reference sequence).